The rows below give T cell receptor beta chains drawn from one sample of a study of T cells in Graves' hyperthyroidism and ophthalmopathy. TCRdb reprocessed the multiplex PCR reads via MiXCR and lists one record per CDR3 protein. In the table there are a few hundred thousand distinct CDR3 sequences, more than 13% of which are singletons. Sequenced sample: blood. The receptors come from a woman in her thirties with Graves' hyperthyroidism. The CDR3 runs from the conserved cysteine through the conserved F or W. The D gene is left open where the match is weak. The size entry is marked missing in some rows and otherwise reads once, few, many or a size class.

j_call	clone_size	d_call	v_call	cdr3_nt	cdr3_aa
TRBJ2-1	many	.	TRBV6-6	TGTGCCAGCAGTTACTTTGGGGGCCCCTACAATGAGCAGTTCTTC	CASSYFGGPYNEQFF
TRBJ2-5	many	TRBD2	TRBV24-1	TGTGCCACCAGTGATCCCCGGCGGGGGGCGATAAGCCAAGAGACCCAGTACTTC	CATSDPRRGAISQETQYF
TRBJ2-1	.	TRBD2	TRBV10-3	TGTGCCATCAGTGAGTCGGGCGGGGGCAATGAGCAGTTCTTC	CAISESGGGNEQFF
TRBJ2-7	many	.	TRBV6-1	TGTGCCAGCAGTGAACAGAAACTCTACGAGCAGTACTTC	CASSEQKLYEQYF
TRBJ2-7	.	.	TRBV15	TGTGCCACCAGCAGAGTTTTACAGGCGATCTACGAGCAGTACTTC	CATSRVLQAIYEQYF
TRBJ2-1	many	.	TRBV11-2	TGTGCCAGCAGCGCATCCGGTGTGGACAATGAGCAGTTCTTC	CASSASGVDNEQFF
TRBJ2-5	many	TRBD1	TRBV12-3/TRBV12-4	TGTGCCAGCAGCCCGGGACAGATCGAGACCCAGTACTTC	CASSPGQIETQYF
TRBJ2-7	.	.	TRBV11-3	TGTGCCAGCAGCTTATCCCTAGACTACGAGCAGTACTTC	CASSLSLDYEQYF
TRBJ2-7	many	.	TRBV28	TGTGCCAGCAGTTTATATCAGGACCGGCTTTATTACGAGCAGTACTTC	CASSLYQDRLYYEQYF
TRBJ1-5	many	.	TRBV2	TGTGCCAGCAGTGACTTAGGGCGCGGGCAGCCCCAGCATTTT	CASSDLGRGQPQHF
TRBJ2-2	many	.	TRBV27	TGTGCCAGCAGCTTAGCAACCGGGGAGCTGTTTTTT	CASSLATGELFF
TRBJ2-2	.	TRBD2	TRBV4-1	TGCGCCAGCAGCCAGTTTCTCACTAGCGGATTCACCGGGGAGCTGTTTTTT	CASSQFLTSGFTGELFF
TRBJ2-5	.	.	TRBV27	TGTGCCAGCAGTTTAGGAGTGTCAGTTAGCGAGACCCAGTACTTC	CASSLGVSVSETQYF
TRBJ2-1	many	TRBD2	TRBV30	TGTGCCTGGAGAGAAATAGCGGGGCACAATGAGCAGTTCTTC	CAWREIAGHNEQFF
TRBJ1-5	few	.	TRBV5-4	TGTGCCAGCAGCTTGGGCGGGGGGACAAAGCATCAGCCCCAGCATTTT	CASSLGGGTKHQPQHF
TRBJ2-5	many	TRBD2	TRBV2	TGTGCCAGCACGGACGAGCGGGAGGGCGAGACCCAGTACTTC	CASTDEREGETQYF
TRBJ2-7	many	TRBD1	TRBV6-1	TGTGCCAGCAACCCGACAGGGTTCGGATACGAGCAGTACTTC	CASNPTGFGYEQYF
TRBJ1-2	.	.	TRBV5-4	TGTGCCAGCAGCCAAGTTCAGGGTCAGAGAGCCTATGGCTACACCTTC	CASSQVQGQRAYGYTF
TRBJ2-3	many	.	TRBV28	TGTGCCGCCCATCGGGACCCCGGGGCACCTAGAGATACGCAGTATTTT	CAAHRDPGAPRDTQYF
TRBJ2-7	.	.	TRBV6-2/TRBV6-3	TGTGCCAGCAGTTACGGTATCCTCTACTACGAGCAGTACTTC	CASSYGILYYEQYF
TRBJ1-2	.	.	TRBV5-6	TGTGCCAGCAGATATGGGCAGGGCGGAGGCTACACCTTC	CASRYGQGGGYTF
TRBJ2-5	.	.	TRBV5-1	TGCGCCAGCAGCTTGCGGGACCCCCTCGGAGAGACCCAGTACTTC	CASSLRDPLGETQYF